These T cell receptor beta chains were read from a single sample in a study of blood T cell repertoires in COVID-19. Measured with immunoSEQ multiplex PCR; TCRdb has only the in-frame clones, and not every one. The sample comprises roughly 79,000 clones, over 80% of which are singletons, and about 5% rests with the top ten. Sequences were obtained from peripheral blood. The receptor set was obtained from a man aged 55 to 70 with active or convalescent COVID-19. CDR3s include the opening cysteine and the closing phenylalanine or tryptophan. The D gene is left open where the match is weak. The listing skips clone size in some rows; elsewhere it reads once, few, many or a size class.

CDR3nt | CDR3aa | v_gene | abundance | d_gene | j_gene
TGTGCCAGCAGCCAAGGGACTAGCGGCACAGATACGCAGTATTTT | CASSQGTSGTDTQYF | TRBV6-2/TRBV6-3 | . | TRBD2 | TRBJ2-3
TGTGCCAGCAGCTTGGCGGGAAACTCGTATGGCTACACCTTC | CASSLAGNSYGYTF | TRBV5-4 | . | . | TRBJ1-2
TGTGCCAGCAGGTACGGTGGGTACAGGGGTCATCAGCCCCAGCATTTT | CASRYGGYRGHQPQHF | TRBV6-2/TRBV6-3 | few | TRBD1 | TRBJ1-5
TGTGCCAGCAGCGGGGGACAGGGTGGGACTGAAGCTTTCTTT | CASSGGQGGTEAFF | TRBV21-1 | . | . | TRBJ1-1
TGCAGCGTTGAAAGAATTACCGGGGGCACTGAAGCTTTCTTT | CSVERITGGTEAFF | TRBV29-1 | . | . | TRBJ1-1
TGTGCTAGTGGTATCCGACAGGGGGGCGAGCAGTACTTC | CASGIRQGGEQYF | TRBV12-5 | once | TRBD1 | TRBJ2-7
TGTGCCAGCAGGCAAGCGGTAACCACCGGGGAGCTGTTTTTT | CASRQAVTTGELFF | TRBV3-1/TRBV3-2 | once | . | TRBJ2-2
TGTGCCAGGGAGTTTGGAGCCGGGGGGCGGAACACCGGGGAGCTGTTTTTT | CAREFGAGGRNTGELFF | TRBV19 | . | . | TRBJ2-2
TGTGCCAGCAGCCACGACAGGAACACCGGGGAGCTGTTTTTT | CASSHDRNTGELFF | TRBV6-2/TRBV6-3 | . | . | TRBJ2-2
TGTGCCAGCAGAAGGACAGGGTCTGAGGGAAACACCATATATTTT | CASRRTGSEGNTIYF | TRBV7-9 | . | TRBD1 | TRBJ1-3
TGTGCCAGCAGCTTAGCAGCGGGGGGGCAAGGAGATACGCAGTATTTT | CASSLAAGGQGDTQYF | TRBV11-3 | once | TRBD2 | TRBJ2-3
TGTGCCAGCAGTGATCCCGGGTTCTACGAGCAGTACTTC | CASSDPGFYEQYF | TRBV2 | . | . | TRBJ2-7
TGTGCCAGCAGCTTAGGCGGGACAGCAGTTAACTATGGCTACACCTTC | CASSLGGTAVNYGYTF | TRBV7-8 | . | TRBD1 | TRBJ1-2
TGTGCCAGCAGTTCCTTCACAGATACGCAGTATTTT | CASSSFTDTQYF | TRBV27 | few | . | TRBJ2-3
TGTGCAAGTCGCCGGTCCAGGACAGGGGGTTACGAGCAGTACTTC | CASRRSRTGGYEQYF | TRBV12-2 | few | . | TRBJ2-7
TGTGCCAGCAGCGTAGAAGGGACTCCTAGCACAGATACGCAGTATTTT | CASSVEGTPSTDTQYF | TRBV9 | . | . | TRBJ2-3
TGTGCCAGCAGTTACGGACTAGCGGGAGAAGAGACCCAGTACTTC | CASSYGLAGEETQYF | TRBV2 | . | TRBD2 | TRBJ2-5
TGTGCCAGCAGCCCCGGGGGAGGACAGGGGTACAATGAGCAGTTCTTC | CASSPGGGQGYNEQFF | TRBV9 | . | TRBD1 | TRBJ2-1
TGTGCCAGCAGCTCTCGTTCTAGCGGGGGGACGTCTGGGGCCAACGTCCTGACTTTC | CASSSRSSGGTSGANVLTF | TRBV7-9 | . | TRBD2 | TRBJ2-6
TGTGCCAGCAGCCAAACCCAGGGAAGCCATGGCTACACCTTC | CASSQTQGSHGYTF | TRBV3-1/TRBV3-2 | . | . | TRBJ1-2
TGTGCCAGCAGAAGTAGTAGACAGACCTATAATTCACCCCTCCACTTT | CASRSSRQTYNSPLHF | TRBV21-1 | . | . | TRBJ1-6
TGTGCCAGCAGCCAACGGGGTTTCCCAGATACGCAGTATTTT | CASSQRGFPDTQYF | TRBV14 | . | . | TRBJ2-3
TGTGCCAGCAGTTTAAGGAGCAGCAATGAGCAGTTCTTC | CASSLRSSNEQFF | TRBV12-3/TRBV12-4 | . | . | TRBJ2-1
TGTGCCAGCAGCCAAGCCCCAGCGGGATTCGCGGCCAAAAACATTCAGTACTTC | CASSQAPAGFAAKNIQYF | TRBV14 | . | TRBD2 | TRBJ2-4
TGTGCGACGACAGGAATGAACACTGAAGCTTTCTTT | CATTGMNTEAFF | TRBV19 | . | . | TRBJ1-1
TGTGCCAGTAGTCCCGCGGATCTAGCGGGCAAAAACATTCAGTACTTC | CASSPADLAGKNIQYF | TRBV19 | . | TRBD2 | TRBJ2-4
TGTGCCAGCAGCTTGCGGTACCAAGAGACCCAGTACTTC | CASSLRYQETQYF | TRBV5-6 | few | . | TRBJ2-5
TGTGCCACCAGCAGAGATACCGGGGGTTCCTACGAGCAGTACTTC | CATSRDTGGSYEQYF | TRBV15 | . | . | TRBJ2-7
TGTGCCAGCAGCGTAACAGGGGCAAGCAATCAGCCCCAGCATTTT | CASSVTGASNQPQHF | TRBV9 | once | TRBD1 | TRBJ1-5
TGTGCCAGCAGCATTGGACAGGGGGCCAGTCAGCCCCAGCATTTT | CASSIGQGASQPQHF | TRBV6-2/TRBV6-3 | . | TRBD1 | TRBJ1-5
TGTGCCAGCAGCTTAGGACAGGGCTATGGCTACACCTTC | CASSLGQGYGYTF | TRBV11-2 | . | TRBD1 | TRBJ1-2
TGTGCCAGCAGTAAATTCCCGGGACTAGCGGGGCCGAAGGGATCCTACAATGAGCAGTTCTTC | CASSKFPGLAGPKGSYNEQFF | TRBV6-2/TRBV6-3 | . | TRBD2 | TRBJ2-1
TGTGCCAGCAGTTCGGACAGGGGGAGGTCACCCCTCCACTTT | CASSSDRGRSPLHF | TRBV6-5 | once | TRBD1 | TRBJ1-6
TGCGCCAGCAGCAGGGGGCCCAACTATGGCTACACCTTC | CASSRGPNYGYTF | TRBV5-1 | . | TRBD1 | TRBJ1-2
TGTGCCAGCAGCGTAGGCGGGGGCGCCTACAATGAGCAGTTCTTC | CASSVGGGAYNEQFF | TRBV9 | few | . | TRBJ2-1
TGTGCCAGCAGCTCCCGACTAGCGGGGGTGTACAATGAGCAGTTCTTC | CASSSRLAGVYNEQFF | TRBV7-6 | . | TRBD2 | TRBJ2-1
TGTGCCAGCGGACCTAGCGGACTCAAAGAGACCCAGTACTTC | CASGPSGLKETQYF | TRBV28 | . | TRBD2 | TRBJ2-5
TGTGCCAGCAGCCCTGGACAGAAGAACACCGGGGAGCTGTTTTTT | CASSPGQKNTGELFF | TRBV3-1/TRBV3-2 | . | . | TRBJ2-2
TGTGCCACCAGGCCGTTGGAGGGCGCGATTTATGGCTACACCTTC | CATRPLEGAIYGYTF | TRBV15 | . | . | TRBJ1-2
TGTGCCAGCAGCTTAGTGGGCGGGGTTACTTCTGGGGCCAACGTCCTGACTTTC | CASSLVGGVTSGANVLTF | TRBV7-2 | . | . | TRBJ2-6
TGTGCCAGCACCTCTACAGGGGGTCCCTACAATGAGCAGTTCTTC | CASTSTGGPYNEQFF | TRBV6-5 | . | TRBD1 | TRBJ2-1
TGTGCCAGCAGTTTGGGACAAGACTACGAGCAGTACTTC | CASSLGQDYEQYF | TRBV27 | few | . | TRBJ2-7
TGTGCCAGCAGTTTATGGCACTATGGCTACACCTTC | CASSLWHYGYTF | TRBV12-3/TRBV12-4 | . | . | TRBJ1-2
TGTGCCAGTAAATTAGGATCGACCGAGGGCACTGAAGCTTTCTTT | CASKLGSTEGTEAFF | TRBV19 | . | . | TRBJ1-1
TGTGCCAGCAGTGCGGGGCGCCAAGAGACCCAGTACTTC | CASSAGRQETQYF | TRBV12-3/TRBV12-4 | . | . | TRBJ2-5
TGTGCCAGCAGCTTGAGGACAGGGCTCGACGAGCAGTACTTC | CASSLRTGLDEQYF | TRBV7-9 | few | TRBD1 | TRBJ2-7
TGTGCCAGCAGCCAAGCGGGAGGGCGGGGTGGTGGGGATGAGCAGTTCTTC | CASSQAGGRGGGDEQFF | TRBV4-2 | . | TRBD2 | TRBJ2-1
TGTGCCAGCAGCCCACAGCCCAACACTGAAGCTTTCTTT | CASSPQPNTEAFF | TRBV14 | once | . | TRBJ1-1
TGTGCCAGCAGCCAAACCGACTTGCTCACCTTC | CASSQTDLLTF | TRBV3-1/TRBV3-2 | few | . | TRBJ1-2
TGTGCCAGCAGTTTGCCCCCGGACAGGATGAACACTGAAGCTTTCTTT | CASSLPPDRMNTEAFF | TRBV6-2/TRBV6-3 | . | TRBD1 | TRBJ1-1
TGTGCCACCAGTGACTCCGGGACAGGGGGCGATGTTACGCAGTATTTT | CATSDSGTGGDVTQYF | TRBV24-1 | once | TRBD1 | TRBJ2-3
TGCGCCAGCAGCCAAGAGACAGTCCCTGGAAACACCATATATTTT | CASSQETVPGNTIYF | TRBV4-1 | . | . | TRBJ1-3
TGTGCCAGTAGTAGAGGGACAGGGGGGACGAACACCGGGGAGCTGTTTTTT | CASSRGTGGTNTGELFF | TRBV19 | . | TRBD1 | TRBJ2-2
TGCGCCAGCAGCTTGGCCCACGGACAGGGAAACACCATATATTTT | CASSLAHGQGNTIYF | TRBV5-1 | . | . | TRBJ1-3